This TCR beta chain is drawn from a study of blood T cell repertoires in COVID-19. The CDR3 sequence is 15 residues long. Trimming shortened V by 0 bases and J by 3 bases, and 6 bases separated the two germline ends. Germline-derived CDR1 and CDR2 are MGHRA and YSYEKL. The assay was immunoSEQ multiplex PCR, and TCRdb's table has in-frame clones only and misses some. The repertoire has fewer than 75,000 clones, nearly 90% of them found once; the top ten carry around 9%. The clonotype originates from a man of 80 years or more with acute or convalescent COVID-19. The V and J genes are TRBV4-1 and TRBJ2-6; TRBD1 might be the D (5 bases). Sequenced material: peripheral blood. The CDR3 coding sequence is TGCGCCAGCAGCCAAGAACAGGATGGGGCCAACGTCCTGACTTTC. This encodes CASSQEQDGANVLTF.